Below are 24 T cell receptor beta chains sequenced from a single sample in a study of low-dose radiotherapy and immunotherapy resistance in tumors (dated by TCRdb to 2022 to 2024). Per the publication, the time point label means: after trial treatment. What the treatment or condition label conveys for this sample: LDRT plus nivolumab, ipilimumab, low-dose cyclophosphamide and aspirin (RACIN trial). The sequencing machine was an Illumina HiSeq 2500. To make first-strand cDNA, Superscript III was used along with a set of TRAV- and TRBV-specific primers so that both the TCRalpha and TCRbeta chains were covered. TCRs were amplified with Phusion for approximately 19 PCR cycles using a constant-region primer together with the adapter attached to the V primers. TCRdb cleaned the public reads at Q25 with fastp, built clones with MiXCR and kept in-frame beta chains. Duplicate CDR3 protein sequences are folded into a single record with the most common DNA and genes. This sample lists 95,000 to 100,000 distinct CDR3 sequences; 20% were detected once. In total, the top ten clones hold 4.1% of the sample.

Sample: PBMCs, taken after low-dose radiotherapy plus immunotherapy. The receptors here all came from a male donor with prostate cancer.

The chain is built from TRBV1 and TRBJ2-3; TRBD1 reflects the table's D call only, with no check against the DNA. TRBV1 is designated a pseudogene. This CDR3 region has 15 residues. The CDR3 region is CTSSQTRGSTDTQYF. In nucleotides, the CDR3 is TGCACCAGCAGCCAAACCAGGGGGAGCACAGATACGCAGTATTTT.

The chain uses TRBV6-8 and TRBJ2-1; TRBD2 aligns across 15 bases. With 5 bases clipped from V and 7 bases from J, the junction kept 9 bases outside the gene matches. This CDR3 has 17 amino acids. CDR1 is MNHGY, CDR2 SAAAGT, per germline. The CDR3: CASSPQGTSGRQNEQFF. As DNA, the CDR3 is TGTGCCAGCAGTCCCCAAGGGACTAGCGGGAGGCAGAATGAGCAGTTCTTC.

At least ten counts were recorded for this clonotype. The gene calls are TRBV12-5 and TRBJ2-1; D might be TRBD2 (5 bases). The V gene lost 6 bases and the J gene lost 10 bases, with 10 bases spanning the gap. There are 11 residues in the CDR3. Germline CDR1 reads LGHNT; CDR2 reads FRNRAP. Here the CDR3 DNA reads TGTGCTAGTGGGGCCGGGAAGGAGCAGTTCTTC. Protein product: CASGAGKEQFF.

This clonotype was counted many times. This chain joins TRBV12-3 or TRBV12-4 and TRBJ2-3; a possible D gene is TRBD2 (7 bases). There are 15 residues in the CDR3. Trimming stripped 4 bases from V and 3 bases from J, with 14 bases between. CDR3 DNA sequence: TGTGCCAGCAGTTGGGGGGGCCTCCTGACAGATACGCAGTATTTT. This codes for CASSWGGLLTDTQYF.

This clonotype was found many times. The rearrangement links TRBV4-1 to TRBJ2-3; 8 bases fit TRBD2. CDR1 and CDR2 (germline): MGHRA, YSYEKL. J lost 4 bases, V lost 3 bases, and 21 bases had no gene match. The CDR3 runs 20 residues. The CDR3 bases are TGCGCCAGCAGCCAGGAGTCGGCCGGGACTAGGTGGATTTCGGCAGATACGCAGTATTTT. Its protein is CASSQESAGTRWISADTQYF.

The V gene is TRBV5-1, the J gene TRBJ2-3, with 7 bases matching TRBD2. Germline CDR1 and CDR2: SGHRS and YFSETQ. The V segment lost 6 bases and the J segment 3 bases; nucleotides outside the gene matches: 10. This CDR3 comprises 15 residues. The chain's CDR3 is CASIAREGRTDTQYF. CDR3 nucleotides: TGCGCCAGCATCGCCAGGGAGGGGAGGACAGATACGCAGTATTTT.

This clonotype was detected ten times or more. The chain joins TRBV7-9 to TRBJ2-1, with 7 bases fitting TRBD2. V trimming: 9 bases; J trimming: 7 bases; junction bases outside the gene matches: 3. The CDR3 spans 11 residues. Germline CDR1 reads SEHNR; CDR2 reads FQNEAQ (reference sequence). The CDR3 nucleotides are TGTGCCAGTGACGGGGGGAATGAGCAGTTCTTC. This codes for CASDGGNEQFF. Complete variable domain (other parts from reference TRBV7-9 and TRBJ2-1): DTGVSQNPRHKITKRGQNVTFRCDPISEHNRLYWYRQTLGQGPEFLTYFQNEAQLEKSRLLSDRFSAERPKGSFSTLEIQRTEQGDSAMYLCASDGGNEQFFGPGTRLTVL.

This clonotype was seen ten or more times. The chain joins TRBV30 to TRBJ1-1; D is perhaps TRBD1 (5 bases). The germline V gene encodes CDR1 GTSNPN and CDR2 SVGIG (reference sequence). The CDR3 extends over 12 amino acids. Trimming left V 0 bases short and J 7 bases short, with 9 bases between. The CDR3 is CAWSVLGHEAFF. As DNA, the CDR3 is TGTGCCTGGAGTGTACTTGGACATGAAGCTTTCTTT.

This clonotype was observed at least ten times. The chain employs TRBV14 and TRBJ2-1; no definite D call. V lost 1 base to trimming and J lost 6 bases, with 7 bases between them. The CDR3 length is 13 residues. Per germline, CDR1 SGHDN and CDR2 FVKESK. CDR3 in DNA: TGTGCCAGCAGCCAAGTCAGCCCCAATGAGCAGTTCTTC. It translates to CASSQVSPNEQFF.

This clonotype was observed many times. The chain has TRBV15 and TRBJ2-6; D might be TRBD2 (6 bases). V gave up 1 base and J gave up 0 bases, with 7 bases separating them. The germline gives CDR1 LNHNV, CDR2 YYDKDF (reference sequence). This CDR3 contains 16 residues. The CDR3 protein is CATSRGGDSGANVLTF. CDR3 bases: TGTGCCACCAGCAGAGGGGGGGACTCTGGGGCCAACGTCCTGACTTTC.

This clonotype was counted between two and nine times. The chain joins TRBV9 to TRBJ1-1; D is unresolved. The CDR3 contains 14 residues. CDR1 SGDLS and CDR2 YYNGEE come from the germline V gene. The V and J ends lost 0 bases and 4 bases respectively, with 10 bases between them. As DNA, the CDR3 is TGTGCCAGCAGCGTAGAGGTGGGAGGCACTGAAGCTTTCTTT. This gives the protein CASSVEVGGTEAFF.

This clonotype was observed once. Just one base apart from a much larger clone, this may be a read error. Here the CDR3 reads CTSSQVGISYEQYF. The CDR3 nucleotides are TGCACCAGCAGCCAAGTAGGGATCTCCTACGAGCAGTACTTC. This chain links TRBV4-1 with TRBJ2-7; D gene uncertain. This CDR3 has 14 amino acids. The germline gives CDR1 MGHRA, CDR2 YSYEKL.

V gene TRBV12-3 or TRBV12-4 combines with J gene TRBJ2-7, with 8 bases that match TRBD1. V shed 3 bases, J shed 2 bases, and the junction held 6 bases outside the gene matches. The CDR3 has 15 residues. In DNA, the CDR3 is TGTGCCAGCAGTTTCGGGACAGGCCCTACCTACGAGCAGTACTTC. Translated: CASSFGTGPTYEQYF.

This clonotype was recorded at least ten times. This sequence joins TRBV3-1 and TRBJ2-7; 11 nucleotides match TRBD2. V shed 4 bases, J shed 11 bases, and the junction held 7 bases outside the gene matches. In germline, CDR1 is LGHDT, CDR2 YNNKEL (reference sequence). The CDR3 is 13 residues long. CDR3 loop: CASSPTTSGAKYF. The CDR3 DNA sequence: TGTGCCAGCAGCCCAACGACTAGCGGGGCCAAGTACTTC.

This clonotype has a count of ten or more. V gene TRBV5-6 combines with J gene TRBJ2-1, with 8 nucleotides matching TRBD1. The V gene's germline CDR1 is SGHDT and CDR2 YYEEEE. The CDR3 length is 15 residues. V lost 4 bases to trimming and J lost 5 bases; unmatched junction nucleotides: 8. The CDR3 DNA is TGTGCCAGCAGCCCGGACAGGGTCTTTCACAATGAGCAGTTCTTC. It is translated as CASSPDRVFHNEQFF.

This clonotype was observed once. A far more abundant clone sits one base away, making this likely a read error. CDR3 sequence reads: CASSYAAGASGYTF. The CDR3 coding sequence is TGTGCCAGCAGTTATGCGGCAGGGGCGTCCGGCTACACCTTC. This rearrangement joins TRBV6-8 to TRBJ1-2; weak D call: TRBD1 (6 bases). The CDR3 has 14 residues. The germline V and J ends were trimmed by 3 bases and 8 bases, with 16 bases remaining between them. From germline, CDR1 is MNHGY and CDR2 SAAAGT.

This clonotype was recorded many times. The gene calls are TRBV10-3 and TRBJ1-1, with D maybe TRBD1 (6 bases). Trimming removed 10 bases at V and 1 base at J, with 16 bases between. The CDR3 has 14 amino acids. Germline CDR1 and CDR2: ENHRY and SYGVKD. CDR3 nucleotide sequence: TGTGCCACCACCGCCCAGGGGTGGAACACTGAAGCTTTCTTT. Translated, it gives CATTAQGWNTEAFF.

This clonotype appeared many times. This chain uses TRBV14 with TRBJ2-3; possibly TRBD2 for D (5 bases). The V gene's germline CDR1 is SGHDN and CDR2 FVKESK. The CDR3 has 17 residues. Deletions cut 0 bases from V and 2 bases from J, with 15 bases between. CDR3 region: CASSQDEDLTFTDTQYF. In DNA, the CDR3 is TGTGCCAGCAGCCAAGATGAGGACTTAACTTTCACAGATACGCAGTATTTT.

This clonotype occurred many times. The V gene is TRBV29-1, the J gene TRBJ2-7, with D perhaps TRBD2 (5 bases). The V gene lost 6 bases and the J gene lost 2 bases, with 8 bases spanning the gap. CDR1 is SQVTM and CDR2 is ANQGSEA in the germline V gene. CDR3 size: 11 residues. The CDR3 is CSVAGTYEQYF. CDR3 DNA sequence: TGCAGCGTGGCCGGGACCTACGAGCAGTACTTC.

This clonotype was counted ten times or more. The rearrangement joins TRBV27 to TRBJ2-3, with D tentatively TRBD2 (6 bases). Germline V gives CDR1 MNHEY, CDR2 SMNVEV (reference sequence). V was shortened by 4 bases and J by 1 base, with 9 bases between the two germline ends. CDR3 length: 14 residues. CDR3 protein: CASSWGLGTDTQYF. The CDR3 region has the DNA TGTGCCAGCAGTTGGGGACTGGGCACAGATACGCAGTATTTT.

This clonotype has ten or more counts. The chain joins TRBV29-1 to TRBJ1-2, with 7 bases identical to TRBD1. The CDR3 has 13 residues. From germline, CDR1 is SQVTM and CDR2 ANQGSEA. The junction had 7 bases not matched to a gene; V was cut back by 6 bases and J by 3 bases. The CDR3 reads CSVQKGTDYGYTF. The CDR3 DNA reads TGCAGCGTCCAAAAGGGGACAGACTATGGCTACACCTTC.

This chain uses TRBV4-1 with TRBJ2-3; tentative D call: TRBD2 (6 bases). Germline CDR1 and CDR2: MGHRA and YSYEKL. V was trimmed by 0 bases and J by 5 bases, leaving 6 bases between them. This CDR3 contains 13 residues. DNA for the CDR3: TGCGCCAGCAGCCAAGAGGGGGGAGATACGCAGTATTTT. It translates to CASSQEGGDTQYF.

This rearrangement joins TRBV2 to TRBJ1-6; D is perhaps TRBD1 (5 bases). CDR3 length equals 13 residues. Germline CDR1 reads SNHLY; CDR2 reads FYNNEI. V was clipped by 5 bases and J by 13 bases, with 15 bases between them. In DNA, the CDR3 is TGTGCCAGCAGTTTGGGGCCTCAAGACCCCCTCCACTTT. It translates to CASSLGPQDPLHF.

The chain employs TRBV6-6 and TRBJ2-3, with D unresolved. Deletions cut 4 bases from V and 6 bases from J, with 11 bases between. CDR1 and CDR2 (germline): MNHNY, SVGAGI (reference sequence). CDR3 length: 13 amino acids. Here the CDR3 reads CASSFNYFDTQYF. Here the CDR3 DNA reads TGTGCCAGCAGTTTTAACTACTTTGATACGCAGTATTTT.